Detailed here is one T cell receptor beta chain. How the authors handled the data: The assay estimated nucleated cells by amplifying reference gene primers. The protocol was immunoSEQ multiplex PCR, while the TCRdb copy is restricted to in-frame clones and leaves out a portion. V, J and clone size are those of that table, while D and trimming were read from the DNA. The table includes about 180,000 clones, 70% to 85% detected once. The CDR3 is 14 residues long. The V end lost 5 bases, the J end lost 4 bases, and 15 bases lay between the germline ends. Germline CDR1 and CDR2: SGHRS and YFSETQ. These data belong to a study of blood T cell repertoires in COVID-19. Study-wide background: PBMCs, B-cell-depleted T cells, or T cells were the source of the cDNA or gDNA that made up the material.

The chain employs TRBV5-1 and TRBJ1-1; D uncertain. Source material: peripheral blood. The receptor's source is a human donor in a cohort sampled during active COVID-19. In nucleotides, the CDR3 is TGCGCCAGCAGTTCCGACGGAGGCGGCACTGAAGCTTTCTTT. It translates to CASSSDGGGTEAFF.